A selection of T cell receptor beta chains follows, all from one sample in a study of cytomegalovirus exposure and HLA in healthy donors. Profiling relied on immunoSEQ multiplex PCR, and the TCRdb table lists in-frame clones only, not all of them. The sample has approximately 190,000 clones; more than 80% are singletons. The material sequenced was PBMCs. The receptors come from a man aged 18 to 35 in good health and CMV-seropositive. The CDR3 runs from the conserved cysteine through the conserved F or W. The D gene is left open where the match is weak. Size tells how often a clone was seen (once, few, many) or the class of an expanded clone, and some rows leave it out.

>TRBD2|TRBV9|NA|TRBJ2-1
CASSVGLSSGFFYNEQFF
TGTGCCAGCAGCGTAGGTTTGTCTAGCGGATTTTTCTACAATGAGCAGTTCTTC
>TRBD1|TRBV4-3|NA|TRBJ1-4
CASSQDVGTGNEKLFF
TGCGCCAGCAGCCAAGACGTTGGGACAGGAAATGAAAAACTGTTTTTT
>NA|TRBV7-9|few|TRBJ1-2
CASSLVSYGYTF
TGTGCCAGCAGCTTAGTGAGCTATGGCTACACCTTC
>NA|TRBV27|NA|TRBJ2-4
CASSLTNLGNIQYF
TGTGCCAGCAGTTTGACTAATTTGGGAAACATTCAGTACTTC
>TRBD2|TRBV5-6|NA|TRBJ2-7
CASRASGRAPHEQYF
TGTGCCAGCAGGGCTAGCGGGAGGGCCCCACACGAGCAGTACTTC
>NA|TRBV27|NA|TRBJ2-3
CASSAVYSTDTQYF
TGTGCCAGCAGTGCGGTTTACTCCACAGATACGCAGTATTTT
>TRBD2|TRBV19|NA|TRBJ2-2
CASSKTSATPGTGELFF
TGTGCCAGTAGTAAAACTAGCGCCACCCCAGGGACCGGGGAGCTGTTTTTT
>NA|TRBV19|few|TRBJ2-3
CASSIPGSTDTQYF
TGTGCCAGTAGTATCCCCGGGAGCACAGATACGCAGTATTTT
>TRBD1|TRBV19|NA|TRBJ1-2
CASSMAGGTSNYGYTF
TGTGCCAGTAGTATGGCAGGGGGAACCTCTAACTATGGCTACACCTTC
>NA|TRBV6-4|NA|TRBJ2-1
CASSEAASYNEQFF
TGTGCCAGCAGTGAAGCGGCATCCTACAATGAGCAGTTCTTC
>TRBD2|TRBV9|once|TRBJ2-1
CASSGGTSGVREQFF
TGTGCCAGCAGCGGGGGGACTAGCGGCGTTCGGGAGCAGTTCTTC
>TRBD1|TRBV9|NA|TRBJ2-7
CASSARQGWDEQYF
TGTGCCAGCAGCGCACGACAGGGATGGGACGAGCAGTACTTC
>TRBD1|TRBV6-5|NA|TRBJ2-5
CASSAGTGRETQYF
TGTGCCAGCAGTGCAGGGACAGGGAGAGAGACCCAGTACTTC
>NA|TRBV18|NA|TRBJ2-3
CASSPIGQGGTDTQYF
TGTGCCAGCTCACCAATCGGCCAAGGGGGAACAGATACGCAGTATTTT
>TRBD2|TRBV2|NA|TRBJ2-6
CASSEIGRVWGGETGANVLTF
TGTGCCAGCAGTGAAATAGGGCGTGTATGGGGGGGAGAAACTGGGGCCAACGTCCTGACTTTC
>NA|TRBV27|NA|TRBJ2-5
CASSSWTVQKETQYF
TGTGCCAGCAGTTCATGGACAGTTCAAAAAGAGACCCAGTACTTC
>NA|TRBV29-1|NA|TRBJ1-1
CSVAQGGNTEAFF
TGCAGCGTTGCCCAGGGAGGGAACACTGAAGCTTTCTTT